This TCR beta chain was retrieved from a study of blood T cell repertoires in COVID-19. Background on the study: Italy, Spain and the United States were the sources of the convalescent and acute COVID-19 samples.

Clones were read by immunoSEQ multiplex PCR, and TCRdb kept only the in-frame ones, dropping some. The sample includes 140,000 to 150,000 clones, more than 75% of them seen just once. The sample holds a few counts of this clone. The source of this sequence is a man aged 55 to 70 with active or convalescent COVID-19. Sequencing was performed on peripheral blood.

CDR3 protein: CASSLDSTSGAQSSYNEQFF. CDR3 bases: TGTGCCAGCAGTTTGGATTCTACTAGCGGGGCGCAAAGCTCCTACAATGAGCAGTTCTTC. The genes are TRBV28 and TRBJ2-1; 10 bases are a match to TRBD2. J lost 0 bases, V lost 3 bases, and 14 bases had no gene match. CDR3 length: 20 residues. The germline CDR1 and CDR2 sequences are MDHEN and SYDVKM. The full variable domain, with the rest looked up from reference TRBV28 and TRBJ2-1, is DVKVTQSSRYLVKRTGEKVFLECVQDMDHENMFWYRQDPGLGLRLIYFSYDVKMKEKGDIPEGYSVSREKKERFSLILESASTNQTSMYLCASSLDSTSGAQSSYNEQFFGPGTRLTVL.